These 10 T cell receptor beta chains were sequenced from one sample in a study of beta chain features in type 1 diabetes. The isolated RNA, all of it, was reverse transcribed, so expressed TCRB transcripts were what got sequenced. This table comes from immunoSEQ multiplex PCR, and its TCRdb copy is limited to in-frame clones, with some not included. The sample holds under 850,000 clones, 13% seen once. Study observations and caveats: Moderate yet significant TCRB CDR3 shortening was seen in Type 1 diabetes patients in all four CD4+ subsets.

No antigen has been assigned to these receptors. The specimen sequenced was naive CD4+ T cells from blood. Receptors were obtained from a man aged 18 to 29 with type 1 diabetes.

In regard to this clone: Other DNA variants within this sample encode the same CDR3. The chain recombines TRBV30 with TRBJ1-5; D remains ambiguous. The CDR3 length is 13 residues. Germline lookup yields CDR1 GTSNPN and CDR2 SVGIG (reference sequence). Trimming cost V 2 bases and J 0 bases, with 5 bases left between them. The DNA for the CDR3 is TGTGCCTGGAGTCGGGATAGCAATCAGCCCCAGCATTTT. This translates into CAWSRDSNQPQHF.

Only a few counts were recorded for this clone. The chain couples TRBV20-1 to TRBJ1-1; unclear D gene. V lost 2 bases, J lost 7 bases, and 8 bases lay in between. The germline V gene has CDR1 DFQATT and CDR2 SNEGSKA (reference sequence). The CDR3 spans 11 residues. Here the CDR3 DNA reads TGCAGTGCTAGACTTCTGAGTGAAGCTTTCTTT. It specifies CSARLLSEAFF.

CDR3 in amino acids: CASSSGGATNEKLFF. CDR3 coding DNA: TGTGCCAGCAGCTCCGGGGGGGCAACTAATGAAAAACTGTTTTTT. V usage is TRBV27 and J usage is TRBJ1-4; D perhaps matches TRBD1 (5 bases). With 6 bases removed from V and 0 bases from J, the gap between germline ends came to 11 bases. The CDR3 consists of 15 residues. Germline V gene sequence: CDR1 MNHEY, CDR2 SMNVEV (reference sequence).

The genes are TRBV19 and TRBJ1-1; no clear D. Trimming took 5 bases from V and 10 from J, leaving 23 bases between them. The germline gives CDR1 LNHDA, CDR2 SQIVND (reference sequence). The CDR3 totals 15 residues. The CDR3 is CASSVDPTVGRGAFF. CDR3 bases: TGTGCCAGTAGTGTCGATCCGACGGTTGGTCGAGGAGCTTTCTTT.

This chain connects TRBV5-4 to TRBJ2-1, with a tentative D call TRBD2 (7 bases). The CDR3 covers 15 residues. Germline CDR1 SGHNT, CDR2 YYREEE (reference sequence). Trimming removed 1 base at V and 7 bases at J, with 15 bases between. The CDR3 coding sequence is TGTGCCAGCAGCTTGATCGCGGGGGCCATGAATGAGCAGTTCTTC. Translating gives CASSLIAGAMNEQFF.

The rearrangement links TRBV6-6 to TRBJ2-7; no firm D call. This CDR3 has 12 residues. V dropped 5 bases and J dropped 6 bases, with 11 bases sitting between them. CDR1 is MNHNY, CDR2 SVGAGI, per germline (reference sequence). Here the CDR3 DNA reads TGTGCCAGCAGTCCCCCTACCCGCGAGCAGTACTTC. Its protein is CASSPPTREQYF.

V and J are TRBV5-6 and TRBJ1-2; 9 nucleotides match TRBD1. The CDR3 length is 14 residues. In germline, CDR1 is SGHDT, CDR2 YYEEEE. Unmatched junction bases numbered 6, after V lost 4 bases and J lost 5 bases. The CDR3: CASSTGTGYYGYTF. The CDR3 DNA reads TGTGCCAGCAGCACCGGGACAGGGTATTATGGCTACACCTTC.

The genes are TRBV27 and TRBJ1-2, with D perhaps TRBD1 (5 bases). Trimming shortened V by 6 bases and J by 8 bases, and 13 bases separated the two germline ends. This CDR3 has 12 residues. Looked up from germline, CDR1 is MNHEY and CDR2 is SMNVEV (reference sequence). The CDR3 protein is CASREGKDGYTF. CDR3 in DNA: TGTGCCAGCAGAGAGGGGAAGGACGGCTACACCTTC.

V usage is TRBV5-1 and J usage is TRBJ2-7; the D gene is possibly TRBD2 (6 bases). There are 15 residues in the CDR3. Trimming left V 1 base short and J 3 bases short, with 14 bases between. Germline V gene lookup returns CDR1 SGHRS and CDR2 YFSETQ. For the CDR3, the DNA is TGCGCCAGCAGCTTGAGAATAGCGGATGACTACGAGCAGTACTTC. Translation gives CASSLRIADDYEQYF. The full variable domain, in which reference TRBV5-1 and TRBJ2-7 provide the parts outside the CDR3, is KAGVTQTPRYLIKTRGQQVTLSCSPISGHRSVSWYQQTPGQGLQFLFEYFSETQRNKGNFPGRFSGRQFSNSRSEMNVSTLELGDSALYLCASSLRIADDYEQYFGPGTRLTVT.

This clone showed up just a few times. The CDR3 loop is CATSRYRDSYEQYF. CDR3 bases: TGTGCCACCAGCAGATACAGGGATTCCTACGAGCAGTACTTC. The chain has TRBV15 and TRBJ2-7; a possible D gene is TRBD1 (6 bases). The CDR3 is made up of 14 amino acids. V was cut by 2 bases and J by 1 base, with 9 bases left in between. Germline lookup yields CDR1 LNHNV and CDR2 YYDKDF (reference sequence).